This T cell receptor beta chain comes out of a study of tissue T cells after allogeneic stem cell transplantation. The study, taken as a whole, reports: Tissue-detected TCR repertoire was only partly captured by blood and spleen T cells.

The CDR3 is 11 amino acids. Trimming cost V 7 bases and J 3 bases, with 6 bases left between them. Germline V lookup: CDR1 KGHPV, CDR2 FQNQEV (reference sequence). On this clone itself: Antigen specificity is unknown. Genes and germline are mouse. From the germline J gene comes the end of the CDR3, since the read stops 1 residue before it.

The sample's time point: mouse harvest day 14 after allogeneic transplant. Mouse grafts combined 10^7 T-cell-depleted bone marrow cells with 10^6 splenic CD5+ T cells. Sequencing of TCRbeta CDR3 at survey depth gave sequences and template counts. Measured with immunoSEQ multiplex PCR; TCRdb has only the in-frame clones, and not every one. The table includes about 3,000 clones, roughly 40% detected once. Sequencing was performed on gut tissue. This receptor was taken from a female BALB/c mouse given C57BL/6 T cells with graft-versus-host disease after an allogeneic hematopoietic cell transplant. The genes are TRBV26 and TRBJ1-1; D remains ambiguous. Incomplete CDR3 DNA: TGTGCCAGCACCCGGGACACAGAAGTCTTC. Amino acids: CASTRDTEVF. In full, the CDR3 reads CASTRDTEVFF.